The present entry profiles one TCR beta chain with its context. The target antigen is unknown. Naive CD8 cells, CD45RO-negative and positively selected for CCR7, excluded terminally differentiated effector memory CD45RA+ cells. This specimen comes from a study of shared clonotypes between healthy human individuals. The overall study: Plates per donor: three CD4 naive, three CD4 memory, two CD8 naive, one CD8 memory.

Study-level points and caveats: There were few donors, and this limited the genetic and exposure-history diversity represented.

The CDR3 is made up of 15 amino acids. The V gene's germline CDR1 is MDHEN and CDR2 SYDVKM. The V end lost 5 bases, the J end lost 0 bases, and 10 bases lay between the germline ends. The data were produced by immunoSEQ multiplex PCR, yet TCRdb's version contains in-frame clones alone and is incomplete. The repertoire holds about 2 million clones, with approximately 94% as singletons. The origin of this receptor is a man younger than 30 in good health. The chain has TRBV28 and TRBJ1-4, with a tentative D call TRBD1 (6 bases). Sequenced material: naive CD8+ T cells sorted from blood. CDR3 DNA: TGTGCCAGCAGTGAAACAGGGTCAACTAATGAAAAACTGTTTTTT. Translated, it gives CASSETGSTNEKLFF.